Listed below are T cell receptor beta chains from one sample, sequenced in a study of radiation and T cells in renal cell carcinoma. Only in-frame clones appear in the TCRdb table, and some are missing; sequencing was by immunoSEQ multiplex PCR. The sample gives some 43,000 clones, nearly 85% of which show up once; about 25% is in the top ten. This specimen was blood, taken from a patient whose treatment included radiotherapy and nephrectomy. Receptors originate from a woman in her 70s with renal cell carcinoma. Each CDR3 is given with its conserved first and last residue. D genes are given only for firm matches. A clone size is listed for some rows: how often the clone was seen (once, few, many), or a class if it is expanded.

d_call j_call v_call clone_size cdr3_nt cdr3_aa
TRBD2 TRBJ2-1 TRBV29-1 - TGCAGCGTCGCTCCCTCTAGCGGGAGAAATGAGCAGTTCTTC CSVAPSSGRNEQFF
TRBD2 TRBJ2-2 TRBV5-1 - TGCGCCAGCAGCTTGGCCCGGGGGGGGAGCACCGGGGAGCTGTTTTTT CASSLARGGSTGELFF
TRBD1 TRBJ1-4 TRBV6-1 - TGTGCCAGCAGTGAAGGGGGACAGGGGAATGAAAAACTGTTTTTT CASSEGGQGNEKLFF
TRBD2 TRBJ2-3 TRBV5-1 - TGCGCCAGCAGCTCGGGACTAGCGGGAGCAGATACGCAGTATTTT CASSSGLAGADTQYF
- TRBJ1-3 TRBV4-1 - TGCGCCAGCAGCCAACCAGGCTCTGGAAACACCATATATTTT CASSQPGSGNTIYF
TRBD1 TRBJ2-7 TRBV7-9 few TGTGCCAGCAGCCCAGGACAGGAACCCTACGAGCAGTACTTC CASSPGQEPYEQYF
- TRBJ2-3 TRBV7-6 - TGTGCCAGCAGCTTTGGAGGATCGACAGATACGCAGTATTTT CASSFGGSTDTQYF
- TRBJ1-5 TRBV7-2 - TGTGCCAGCAGCTTAGGGTCAGCCAATCAGCCCCAGCATTTT CASSLGSANQPQHF
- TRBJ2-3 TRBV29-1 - TGCAGCGTTGGTTTTCCGACGGGCATCACAGATACGCAGTATTTT CSVGFPTGITDTQYF
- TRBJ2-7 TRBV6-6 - TGTGCCAGCAGACTACCTTCAGGGTACGAGCAGTACTTC CASRLPSGYEQYF
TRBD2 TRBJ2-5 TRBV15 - TGTGCCACCAGCAGTGAAGGACTAGCGGCTCAAGAGACCCAGTACTTC CATSSEGLAAQETQYF
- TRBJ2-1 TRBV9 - TGTGCCAGCAGCCCACCCCCTTTCTACAATGAGCAGTTCTTC CASSPPPFYNEQFF
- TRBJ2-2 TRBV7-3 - TGTGCCAGCAGCTTAAGAGCGGGCGGGAACACCGGGGAGCTGTTTTTT CASSLRAGGNTGELFF
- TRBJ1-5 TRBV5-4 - TGTGCCAGCAGCTTGGGCGTCGATCAGCCCCAGCATTTT CASSLGVDQPQHF
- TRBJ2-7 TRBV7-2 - TGTGCCAGCAGCCAGGACCGGTGGAGCTCCTACGAGCAGTACTTC CASSQDRWSSYEQYF
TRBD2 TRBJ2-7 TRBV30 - TGTGCCTGGACGGGACTAACCTCCTACGAGCAGTACTTC CAWTGLTSYEQYF
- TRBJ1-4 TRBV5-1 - TGCGCCAGCAGCTTGGGTTCATCGGGGAGTGGTAATGAAAAACTGTTTTTT CASSLGSSGSGNEKLFF
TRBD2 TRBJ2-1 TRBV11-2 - TGTGCCAGCAGCTTAGGGGCCGGGACTAGCGGAAACAATGAGCAGTTCTTC CASSLGAGTSGNNEQFF
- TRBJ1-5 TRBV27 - TGTGCCAGCAGTTTTGGGGATAGTCAGCCCCAGCATTTT CASSFGDSQPQHF
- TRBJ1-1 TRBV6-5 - TGTGCCAGCAGTTACCAACGCATGAACACTGAAGCTTTCTTT CASSYQRMNTEAFF
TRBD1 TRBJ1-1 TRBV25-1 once TGTGCCAGCAGTGCGGACAGGGACACTGAAGCTTTCTTT CASSADRDTEAFF
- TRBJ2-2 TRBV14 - TGTGCCAGCAGCCAAGTCGGGGGCAACACCGGGGAGCTGTTTTTT CASSQVGGNTGELFF
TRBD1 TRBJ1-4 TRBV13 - TGTGCCAGCAGCCGGGGACAGGCAGCAACTAATGAAAAACTGTTTTTT CASSRGQAATNEKLFF
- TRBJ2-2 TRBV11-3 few TGTGCCAGCAGCCCAAAGGGGACACCCAACACCGGGGAGCTGTTTTTT CASSPKGTPNTGELFF
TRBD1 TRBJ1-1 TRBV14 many TGTGCCAGCAGCTCACGACCGGGACAGGCGGGGAACACTGAAGCTTTCTTT CASSSRPGQAGNTEAFF
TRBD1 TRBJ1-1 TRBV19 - TGTGCCAGTAGTCCTTCGGACAGGCCCACTGAAGCTTTCTTT CASSPSDRPTEAFF
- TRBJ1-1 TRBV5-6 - TGTGCCAGCAGCTTGGGACAGATAAACACTGAAGCTTTCTTT CASSLGQINTEAFF
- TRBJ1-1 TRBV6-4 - TGTGCCAGCAGCCAAACACAGGGAACTGAAGCTTTCTTT CASSQTQGTEAFF
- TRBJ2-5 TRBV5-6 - TGTGCCAGCAGCATCCGGGACACCAGGAACTTC CASSIRDTRNF
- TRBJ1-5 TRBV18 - TGTGCCAGCTCAAACGCCGGTGGCAATCAGCCCCAGCATTTT CASSNAGGNQPQHF
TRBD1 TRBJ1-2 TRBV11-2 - TGTGCCAGCAGCTCCGGGACAGGGGGCGCGAAGTGGGGCTACACCTTC CASSSGTGGAKWGYTF
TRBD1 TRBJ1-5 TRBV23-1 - TGCGCCAGCAAGACAGGGCTCCTTACCGATCAGCCCCAGCATTTT CASKTGLLTDQPQHF
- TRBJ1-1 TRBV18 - TGTGCCAGCTCACCACAGGGTGCGAACACTGAAGCTTTCTTT CASSPQGANTEAFF
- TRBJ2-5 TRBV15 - TGTGCCACCAGCAGAGACAGGCAAGAGACCCAGTACTTC CATSRDRQETQYF
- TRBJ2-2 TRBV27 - TGTGCCAGCAGTTTAGGACAGACCACCGGGGAGCTGTTTTTT CASSLGQTTGELFF
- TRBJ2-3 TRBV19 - TGTGCCAGTAGTACGGGGGGCCATACAGATACGCAGTATTTT CASSTGGHTDTQYF
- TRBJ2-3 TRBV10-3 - TGTGCCATGGGGGCGGGGGAAACCCTCACAGATACGCAGTATTTT CAMGAGETLTDTQYF
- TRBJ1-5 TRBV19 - TGTGCCAGTAGTATCTTTCCAGGGACCGGCAATCAGCCCCAGCATTTT CASSIFPGTGNQPQHF
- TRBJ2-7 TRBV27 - TGTGCCAGCAGTTTATCAGGATCAGGGCGGCTCGAGCAGTACTTC CASSLSGSGRLEQYF
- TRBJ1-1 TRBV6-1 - TGTGCCAGCAGTGAACTGGGGGCTCCCGAAGCTTTCTTT CASSELGAPEAFF
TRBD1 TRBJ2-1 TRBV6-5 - TGTGCCAGCAGATCTACAGGGGTGAATGAGCAGTTCTTC CASRSTGVNEQFF
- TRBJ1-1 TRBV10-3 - TGTGCCATCAGCGGAGGTCAAGGGGAATCTGAAGCTTTCTTT CAISGGQGESEAFF
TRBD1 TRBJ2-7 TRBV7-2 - TGTGCCAGCAACCCCCAACAGGGGAGCTTTTACGAGCAGTACTTC CASNPQQGSFYEQYF
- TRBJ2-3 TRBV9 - TGTGCCAGCAGCACCGGAATTAACGCGGGCACAGATACGCAGTATTTT CASSTGINAGTDTQYF